A single sample is the source of the 23 T cell receptor beta chains below, sequenced in a study of blood T cell repertoires in COVID-19. Using immunoSEQ multiplex PCR, the repertoire was profiled, and TCRdb retains in-frame clones only, with some absent. The sample lists 80,000 to 100,000 clones, 65% to 85% occurring once. Sequencing was carried out using peripheral blood. These receptors were collected from a man between 60 and 70 years old with acute or convalescent COVID-19.

The V gene is TRBV7-3, the J gene TRBJ2-3; the match to TRBD1 covers 8 bases. This CDR3 has 14 amino acids. In germline, CDR1 is SGHTA, CDR2 FQGTGA. The V gene end was trimmed by 5 bases and the J gene end by 2 bases; junction bases not matched to a gene: 3. The CDR3 region is CASSQGAITDTQYF. CDR3 sequence (DNA): TGTGCCAGCAGCCAGGGGGCAATCACAGATACGCAGTATTTT.

Only one count was recorded for this clone. The chain carries TRBV7-2 and TRBJ1-5, with a tentative D call TRBD1 (6 bases). Germline CDR1 is SGHTA and CDR2 is FQGNSA. Deletions cut 3 bases from V and 2 bases from J, with 20 bases between. The CDR3 is made up of 18 amino acids. This CDR3 is CASSLVGTRQQGNQPQHF. CDR3 coding DNA: TGTGCCAGCAGCTTGGTGGGGACACGGCAACAAGGCAATCAGCCCCAGCATTTT.

The rearrangement links TRBV7-2 to TRBJ1-2, with 8 positions matching TRBD1. Trimming removed 5 bases from V and 4 bases from J; junction bases left unmatched: 9. Germline V lookup: CDR1 SGHTA, CDR2 FQGNSA. The CDR3 sequence is 15 residues long. The CDR3 sequence is CASSARQGSIYGYTF. As DNA, the CDR3 is TGTGCCAGCAGCGCCCGACAGGGGAGTATCTATGGCTACACCTTC.

This chain links TRBV9 with TRBJ1-4; TRBD1 agrees at 9 bases. V was clipped by 3 bases and J by 7 bases; unmatched bases: 16. Per germline, CDR1 SGDLS and CDR2 YYNGEE. The CDR3 is 18 residues long. CDR3 DNA: TGTGCCAGCAGCGCCATATTCCCGGACAGGGGTAAGGGTGAAAAACTGTTTTTT. Translated, it gives CASSAIFPDRGKGEKLFF.

This clone was picked up a small number of times. This chain links TRBV2 with TRBJ1-3; weak D call: TRBD1 (5 bases). CDR3 length: 16 amino acids. Per germline, CDR1 SNHLY and CDR2 FYNNEI. With 2 bases removed from V and 0 bases from J, the gap between germline ends came to 11 bases. This CDR3 reads CASSEFQGASGNTIYF. CDR3 DNA sequence: TGTGCCAGCAGTGAATTCCAAGGGGCCTCTGGAAACACCATATATTTT.

The genes are TRBV7-9 and TRBJ1-1; D is uncertain. V lost 1 base, J lost 3 bases, and 12 bases lay in between. This CDR3 region has 15 residues. Germline V lookup: CDR1 SEHNR, CDR2 FQNEAQ (reference sequence). The CDR3 DNA follows: TGTGCCAGCAGCTTAGAGGCAGGCACCGACACTGAAGCTTTCTTT. Its protein is CASSLEAGTDTEAFF.

This clone was observed a handful of times. The chain couples TRBV7-2 to TRBJ1-1; 7 bases are shared with TRBD1. Germline V gene data show CDR1 as SGHTA and CDR2 as FQGNSA. CDR3 size: 15 residues. The V gene end was trimmed by 5 bases and the J gene end by 0 bases; junction bases not matched to a gene: 6. The CDR3 reads CASSGRGFLNTEAFF. The CDR3 DNA reads TGTGCCAGCAGCGGCAGGGGGTTTTTGAACACTGAAGCTTTCTTT. Filled out from reference TRBV7-2 and TRBJ1-1, the complete variable domain reads GAGVSQSPSNKVTEKGKDVELRCDPISGHTALYWYRQSLGQGLEFLIYFQGNSAPDKSGLPSDRFSAERTGGSVSTLTIQRTQQEDSAVYLCASSGRGFLNTEAFFGQGTRLTVV.

On this clone: The junction does not match germline at one end; this may be a read error. This rearrangement joins TRBV7-9 to TRBJ1-1; TRBD1 might be the D (5 bases). This CDR3 has 16 residues. CDR1 is SEHNR and CDR2 is FQNEAQ in the germline V gene (reference sequence). The DNA of the CDR3 is TGTGCCAGCAGCCCAAAGCAGACAGATATGAACTCTGAAGCTTTCTTT. Translating gives CASSPKQTDMNSEAFF.

The V call is TRBV21-1, the J call TRBJ1-3. TRBV21-1 is recorded as a pseudogene. This CDR3 region has 16 residues. The CDR3 DNA is TGTGCCAGCAGCGGCGGGGACGGCTACTCTGGAAACACCATATATTTT. Its translation: CASSGGDGYSGNTIYF.

The V and J genes are TRBV5-1 and TRBJ2-7; 10 positions agree with TRBD1. The CDR3 has 15 residues. In germline, CDR1 is SGHRS, CDR2 YFSETQ. The junction had 5 bases not matched to a gene; V was cut back by 0 bases and J by 5 bases. CDR3 in amino acids: CASSLEGQGPDEQYF. As DNA, the CDR3 is TGCGCCAGCAGCTTGGAGGGACAGGGGCCCGACGAGCAGTACTTC. The full variable domain, its missing parts supplied by reference TRBV5-1 and TRBJ2-7, is KAGVTQTPRYLIKTRGQQVTLSCSPISGHRSVSWYQQTPGQGLQFLFEYFSETQRNKGNFPGRFSGRQFSNSRSEMNVSTLELGDSALYLCASSLEGQGPDEQYFGPGTRLTVT.

DNA of the CDR3: TGTGCCACCAGTGCCCTAGCGGGAGGTATCACCGGGGAGCTGTTTTTT. Encoded protein: CATSALAGGITGELFF. The chain is built from TRBV24-1 and TRBJ2-2, with 11 bases matching TRBD2. This CDR3 has 16 residues. Germline values: CDR1 KGHDR, CDR2 SFDVKD. The J segment lost 4 bases and the V segment lost 5 bases, leaving 5 bases of the junction unmatched.

This chain links TRBV11-2 with TRBJ2-5, with 15 bases that match TRBD2. Per the germline V gene, CDR1 is SGHAT and CDR2 is FQNNGV. The CDR3 has 16 amino acids. V trimming: 8 bases; J trimming: 4 bases; junction bases outside the gene matches: 8. The CDR3 reads CASSRTSGRAAETQYF. The CDR3 DNA reads as TGTGCCAGCTCCCGGACTAGCGGGAGGGCCGCAGAGACCCAGTACTTC.

The genes are TRBV5-4 and TRBJ2-5; 7 nucleotides line up with TRBD1. This CDR3 contains 14 residues. The V gene's germline CDR1 is SGHNT and CDR2 YYREEE (reference sequence). V lost 4 bases to trimming and J lost 6 bases; unmatched junction nucleotides: 9. The CDR3 loop reads CASSQDRVGKTQYF. DNA of the CDR3: TGTGCCAGCAGCCAAGACAGGGTGGGAAAGACCCAGTACTTC. Full variable domain (missing parts from reference TRBV5-4 and TRBJ2-5): ETGVTQSPTHLIKTRGQQVTLRCSSQSGHNTVSWYQQALGQGPQFIFQYYREEENGRGNFPPRFSGLQFPNYSSELNVNALELDDSALYLCASSQDRVGKTQYFGPGTRLLVL.

V is TRBV15 and J is TRBJ2-1, with a weak D call TRBD1 (5 bases). CDR3 size: 14 residues. Germline V gene data show CDR1 as LNHNV and CDR2 as YYDKDF (reference sequence). V shed 5 bases and J shed 6 bases, with 14 bases lying between them. CDR3: CATSSRRGSNEQFF. In nucleotides, the CDR3 is TGTGCCACCAGCTCCCGTAGGGGAAGCAATGAGCAGTTCTTC.

In this sample, this clone turned up a few times. The chain joins TRBV7-9 to TRBJ2-1; TRBD2 might be the D (5 bases). V dropped 3 bases and J dropped 1 base, with 22 bases sitting between them. This CDR3 is built from 19 residues. Looked up from germline, CDR1 is SEHNR and CDR2 is FQNEAQ (reference sequence). The CDR3 DNA reads TGTGCCAGCAGCTTTCTAGGACCGGCGCGAGGGTGGTCCTACAATGAGCAGTTCTTC. Translating it yields CASSFLGPARGWSYNEQFF.

The chain combines TRBV12-5 with TRBJ2-2; 12 bases match TRBD2. The CDR3 covers 17 residues. Unmatched junction bases numbered 4, after V lost 1 base and J lost 4 bases. Germline V gives CDR1 LGHNT, CDR2 FRNRAP. CDR3 sequence reads: CASGLGLAGVITGELFF. Here the CDR3 DNA reads TGTGCTAGTGGTTTGGGACTAGCGGGGGTGATCACCGGGGAGCTGTTTTTT.

The chain links TRBV19 to TRBJ1-6; perhaps TRBD1 as D (6 bases). V lost 4 bases, J lost 7 bases, and 14 bases lay in between. CDR1 and CDR2 from the germline V gene are LNHDA and SQIVND (reference sequence). This CDR3 contains 15 residues. CDR3 loop: CASSTLQGWNSPLHF. CDR3 nucleotide sequence: TGTGCCAGTAGTACTTTACAGGGCTGGAATTCACCCCTCCACTTT.

The genes are TRBV4-1 and TRBJ1-4; 9 bases are a match to TRBD1. There are 17 residues in the CDR3. The V segment lost 0 bases and the J segment 8 bases; nucleotides outside the gene matches: 10. Germline V lookup: CDR1 MGHRA, CDR2 YSYEKL. CDR3 residues: CASSQELGGTGREKLFF. The DNA of the CDR3 is TGCGCCAGCAGCCAAGAGTTGGGGGGGACAGGGAGGGAAAAACTGTTTTTT.

This CDR3 reads CASSLVLSHTEAFF. CDR3 nucleotide sequence: TGTGCCAGCAGCTTAGTGTTATCTCACACTGAAGCTTTCTTT. The V and J genes are TRBV11-2 and TRBJ1-1, with D unresolved. CDR3 length: 14 residues. Germline values: CDR1 SGHAT, CDR2 FQNNGV. Deletions cut 1 base from V and 3 bases from J, with 9 bases between. The full variable domain, with the rest looked up from reference TRBV11-2 and TRBJ1-1, is EAGVAQSPRYKIIEKRQSVAFWCNPISGHATLYWYQQILGQGPKLLIQFQNNGVVDDSQLPKDRFSAERLKGVDSTLKIQPAKLEDSAVYLCASSLVLSHTEAFFGQGTRLTVV.

The CDR3 protein is CASSVYQQGKHNEQFF. In DNA, the CDR3 is TGTGCCAGCAGCGTTTACCAACAGGGTAAACACAATGAGCAGTTCTTC. The V gene is TRBV14, the J gene TRBJ2-1; weak D call: TRBD1 (6 bases). The length of the CDR3 is 16 residues. V lost 5 bases and J 5 bases, leaving 19 bases between the germline ends. The germline gives CDR1 SGHDN, CDR2 FVKESK.

The chain employs TRBV24-1 and TRBJ2-1, with 10 bases that match TRBD2. J lost 4 bases, V lost 2 bases, and 4 bases had no gene match. Looked up from germline, CDR1 is KGHDR and CDR2 is SFDVKD. The CDR3 spans 16 residues. The DNA for the CDR3 is TGTGCCACCAGTGATTCAAGGACTAGCGGATACAATGAGCAGTTCTTC. Its protein is CATSDSRTSGYNEQFF.

This clone occurred once. The rearrangement links TRBV27 to TRBJ1-1; possibly TRBD1 for D (6 bases). V was pared by 5 bases and J by 7 bases, with 14 bases between. The CDR3 loop spans 13 amino acids. Germline CDR1 is MNHEY and CDR2 is SMNVEV (reference sequence). CDR3 sequence reads: CASSPSGQFEAFF. For the CDR3, the DNA is TGTGCCAGCAGTCCCTCCGGACAGTTTGAAGCTTTCTTT.

V and J are TRBV5-4 and TRBJ2-2; 8 bases match TRBD2. With 0 bases clipped from V and 6 bases from J, the junction kept 7 bases outside the gene matches. CDR1 and CDR2 (germline): SGHNT, YYREEE (reference sequence). The CDR3 loop spans 16 amino acids. The CDR3 DNA follows: TGTGCCAGCAGCTTGGGGGGCTCGGGAGGGTCCGGGGAGCTGTTTTTT. It translates to CASSLGGSGGSGELFF. Using reference TRBV5-4 and TRBJ2-2 for the parts outside the CDR3, the full variable domain is ETGVTQSPTHLIKTRGQQVTLRCSSQSGHNTVSWYQQALGQGPQFIFQYYREEENGRGNFPPRFSGLQFPNYSSELNVNALELDDSALYLCASSLGGSGGSGELFFGEGSRLTVL.